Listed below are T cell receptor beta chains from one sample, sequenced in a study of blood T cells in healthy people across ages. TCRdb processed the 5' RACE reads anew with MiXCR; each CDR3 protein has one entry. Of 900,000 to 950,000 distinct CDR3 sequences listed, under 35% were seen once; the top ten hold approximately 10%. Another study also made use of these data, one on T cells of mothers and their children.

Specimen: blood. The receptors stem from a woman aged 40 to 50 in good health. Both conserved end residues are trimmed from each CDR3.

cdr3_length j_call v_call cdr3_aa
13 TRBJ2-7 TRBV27 ASSYGGGGRYEQY
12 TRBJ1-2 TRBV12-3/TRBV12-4 ASSLGLQDYGYT
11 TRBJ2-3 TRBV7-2 ASSLEAGYTQY
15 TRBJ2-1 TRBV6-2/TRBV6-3 ASSYFLPTSTYNEQF
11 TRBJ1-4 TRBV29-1 SVGRGGEEKLF
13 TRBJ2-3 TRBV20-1 SASRRLVGTDTQY
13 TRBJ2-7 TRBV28 ASSPGQGNLHEQY
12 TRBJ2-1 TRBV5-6 ASSRTPGNNEQF
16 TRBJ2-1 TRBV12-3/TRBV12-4 ASSPGLAGATSYNEQF
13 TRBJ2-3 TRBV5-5 ASSLAGWATDTQY
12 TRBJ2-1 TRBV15 ATSRARGYNEQF
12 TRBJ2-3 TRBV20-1 SAPEHSSTDTQY
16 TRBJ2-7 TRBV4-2 ASSPPVSRWGSTYEQY
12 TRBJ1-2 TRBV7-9 ASSLGLTAYGYT
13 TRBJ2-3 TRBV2 ASNRGGLSTDTQD
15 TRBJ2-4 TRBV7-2 ASSTPPGLAVKNIQY
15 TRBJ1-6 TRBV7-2 ASSLIPQDRGNSPLH
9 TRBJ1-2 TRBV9 ASSTGFGYT
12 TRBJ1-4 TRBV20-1 SAREGRLNEKLF
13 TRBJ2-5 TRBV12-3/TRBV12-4 ASSLPSGRRETQY
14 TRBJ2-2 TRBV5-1 ASSLLSGVDTGELF
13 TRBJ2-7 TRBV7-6 ASSLVASRSYEQY
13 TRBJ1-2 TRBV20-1 SARTPGSHIRGYT
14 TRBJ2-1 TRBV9 ASSVLVGGRYNEQF
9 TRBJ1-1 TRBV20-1 SARAGDEAF